This T cell receptor (beta chain) was identified in a study of CD8 T cells in ankylosing spondylitis. Notes on the study in general: As reported, disease-linked clones showed significant enrichment in matched ankylosing spondylitis synovial fluid. Reactive arthritis synovial fluid and blood were previously reported to contain some motif variants. CD8+ disease-linked clones were present at relatively low frequencies in blood. The study identified a TCR beta motif of under ten highly homologous variants that appeared characteristic of ankylosing spondylitis blood.

This clonotype was counted many times. Its antigen is not known. Scientists made TCR beta libraries using quantitative 5'-RACE with molecular barcodes. TCRdb independently ran MiXCR on the 5' RACE reads; one entry per CDR3 protein. The table lists 100,000 or so distinct CDR3 sequences, roughly 9% of them singletons, with 30% in the top ten. Germline CDR1 SQVTM, CDR2 ANQGSEA. CDR3 length equals 16 residues. V trimming: 4 bases; J trimming: 2 bases; junction bases outside the gene matches: 11. The origin of this receptor is a male donor with ankylosing spondylitis. V is TRBV29-1 and J is TRBJ2-1, with 7 bases fitting TRBD2. Source material: blood, either unsorted or a sorted T cell fraction (not recorded which). CDR3 DNA sequence: TGCAGCGTTGTCGGGGGACTAAGCGGAACCTACAATGAGCAGTTCTTC. Translation: CSVVGGLSGTYNEQFF.